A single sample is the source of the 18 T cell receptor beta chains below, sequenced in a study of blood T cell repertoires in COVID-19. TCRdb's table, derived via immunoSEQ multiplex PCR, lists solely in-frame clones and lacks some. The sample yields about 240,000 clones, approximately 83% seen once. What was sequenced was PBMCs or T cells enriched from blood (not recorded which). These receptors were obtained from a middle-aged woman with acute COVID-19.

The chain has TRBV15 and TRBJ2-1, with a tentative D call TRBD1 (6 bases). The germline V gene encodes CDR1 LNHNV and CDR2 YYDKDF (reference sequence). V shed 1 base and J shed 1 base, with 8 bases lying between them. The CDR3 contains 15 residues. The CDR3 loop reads CATSRVGQSYNEQFF. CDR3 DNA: TGTGCCACCAGCAGAGTTGGACAGTCCTACAATGAGCAGTTCTTC.

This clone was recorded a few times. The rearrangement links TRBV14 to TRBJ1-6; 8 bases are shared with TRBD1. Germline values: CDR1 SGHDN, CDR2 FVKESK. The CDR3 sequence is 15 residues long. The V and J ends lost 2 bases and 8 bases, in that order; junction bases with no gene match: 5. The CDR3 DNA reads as TGTGCCAGCAGCCAACGGACAGGGATGTATTCACCCCTCCACTTT. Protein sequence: CASSQRTGMYSPLHF.

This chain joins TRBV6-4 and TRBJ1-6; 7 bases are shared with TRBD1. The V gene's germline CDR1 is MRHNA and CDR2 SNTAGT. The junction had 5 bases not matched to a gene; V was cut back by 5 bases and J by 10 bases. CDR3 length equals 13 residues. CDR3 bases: TGTGCCAGCAGTCAAAGACAGGGATCACCCCTCCACTTT. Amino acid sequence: CASSQRQGSPLHF.

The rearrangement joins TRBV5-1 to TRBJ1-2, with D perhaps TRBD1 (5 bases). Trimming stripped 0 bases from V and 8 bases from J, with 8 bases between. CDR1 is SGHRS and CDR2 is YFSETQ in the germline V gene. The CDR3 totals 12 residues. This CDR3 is CASSLVGVGYTF. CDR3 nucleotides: TGCGCCAGCAGCTTGGTAGGGGTAGGCTACACCTTC.

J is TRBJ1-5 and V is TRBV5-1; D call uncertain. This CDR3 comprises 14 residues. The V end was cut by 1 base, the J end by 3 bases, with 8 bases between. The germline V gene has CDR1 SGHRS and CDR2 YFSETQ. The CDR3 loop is CASSLFPDNQPQHF. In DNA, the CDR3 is TGCGCCAGCAGCTTGTTCCCAGACAATCAGCCCCAGCATTTT.

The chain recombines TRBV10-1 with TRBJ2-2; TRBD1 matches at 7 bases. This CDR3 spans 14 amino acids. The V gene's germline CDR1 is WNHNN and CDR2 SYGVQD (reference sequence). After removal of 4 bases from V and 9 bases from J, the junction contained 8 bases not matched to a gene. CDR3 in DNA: TGCGCCAGCAGTGGGGGACAGCCCGATCGGGAGCTGTTTTTT. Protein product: CASSGGQPDRELFF.

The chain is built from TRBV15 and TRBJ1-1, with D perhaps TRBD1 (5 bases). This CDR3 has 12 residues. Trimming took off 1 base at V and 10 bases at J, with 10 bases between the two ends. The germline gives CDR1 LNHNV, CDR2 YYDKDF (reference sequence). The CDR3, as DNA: TGTGCCACCAGCAGAGTGGGGGGTACAGCTTTCTTT. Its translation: CATSRVGGTAFF. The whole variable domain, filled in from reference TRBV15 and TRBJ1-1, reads DAMVIQNPRYQVTQFGKPVTLSCSQTLNHNVMYWYQQKSSQAPKLLFHYYDKDFNNEADTPDNFQSRRPNTSFCFLDIRSPGLGDTAMYLCATSRVGGTAFFGQGTRLTVV.

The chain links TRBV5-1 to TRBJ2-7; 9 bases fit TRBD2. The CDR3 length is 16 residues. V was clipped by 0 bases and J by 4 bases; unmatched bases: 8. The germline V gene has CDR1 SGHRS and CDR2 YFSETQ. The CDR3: CASSLAVGSGSYEQYF. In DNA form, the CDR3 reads TGCGCCAGCAGCTTGGCCGTGGGTAGCGGGAGTTACGAGCAGTACTTC.

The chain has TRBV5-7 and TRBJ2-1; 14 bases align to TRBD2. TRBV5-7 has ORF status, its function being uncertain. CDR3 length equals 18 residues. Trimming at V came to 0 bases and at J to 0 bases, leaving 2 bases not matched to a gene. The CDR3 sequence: CASSLGGLAGASYNEQFF. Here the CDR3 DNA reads TGTGCCAGCAGCTTGGGGGGACTAGCGGGAGCCTCCTACAATGAGCAGTTCTTC.

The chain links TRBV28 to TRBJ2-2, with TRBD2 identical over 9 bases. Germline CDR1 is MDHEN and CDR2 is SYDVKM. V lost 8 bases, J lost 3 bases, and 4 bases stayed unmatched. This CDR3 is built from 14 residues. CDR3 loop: CASRLAAHTGELFF. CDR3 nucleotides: TGTGCCAGCCGACTAGCGGCCCACACCGGGGAGCTGTTTTTT.

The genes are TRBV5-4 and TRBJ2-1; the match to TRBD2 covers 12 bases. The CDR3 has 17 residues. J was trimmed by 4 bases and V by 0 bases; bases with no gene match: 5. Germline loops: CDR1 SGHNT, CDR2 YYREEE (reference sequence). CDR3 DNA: TGTGCCAGCAGCTTGGCCTTTGGGACTAGCGGGTACAATGAGCAGTTCTTC. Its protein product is CASSLAFGTSGYNEQFF.

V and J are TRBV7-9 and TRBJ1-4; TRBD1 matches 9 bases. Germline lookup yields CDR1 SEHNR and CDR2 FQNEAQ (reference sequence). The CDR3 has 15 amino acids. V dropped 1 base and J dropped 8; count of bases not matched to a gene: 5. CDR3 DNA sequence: TGTGCCAGCAGCTTAGACAGGGGGCTTGGGGAAAAACTGTTTTTT. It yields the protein CASSLDRGLGEKLFF. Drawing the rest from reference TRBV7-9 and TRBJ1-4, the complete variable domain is DTGVSQNPRHKITKRGQNVTFRCDPISEHNRLYWYRQTLGQGPEFLTYFQNEAQLEKSRLLSDRFSAERPKGSFSTLEIQRTEQGDSAMYLCASSLDRGLGEKLFFGSGTQLSVL.

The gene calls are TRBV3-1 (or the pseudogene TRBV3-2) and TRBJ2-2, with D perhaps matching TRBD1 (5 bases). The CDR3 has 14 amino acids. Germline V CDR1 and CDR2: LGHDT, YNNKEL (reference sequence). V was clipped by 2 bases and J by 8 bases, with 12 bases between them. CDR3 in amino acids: CASSQHLGRGELFF. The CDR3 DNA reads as TGTGCCAGCAGCCAACACCTGGGGCGGGGGGAGCTGTTTTTT.

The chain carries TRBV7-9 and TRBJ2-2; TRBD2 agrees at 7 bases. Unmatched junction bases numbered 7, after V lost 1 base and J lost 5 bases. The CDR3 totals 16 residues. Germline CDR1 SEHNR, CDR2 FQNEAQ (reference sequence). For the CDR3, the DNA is TGTGCCAGCAGCTTAGGAGGAATTAGCGGGACCGGGGAGCTGTTTTTT. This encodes CASSLGGISGTGELFF.

The CDR3 loop is CASSLGSLAGETQYF. Here the CDR3 DNA reads TGTGCCAGCAGCTTAGGGTCGCTAGCCGGAGAGACCCAGTACTTC. The rearrangement joins TRBV11-2 to TRBJ2-5; the D gene is possibly TRBD2 (5 bases). The CDR3 runs to 15 residues. Germline V gives CDR1 SGHAT, CDR2 FQNNGV. Trimming cost V 1 base and J 4 bases, with 13 bases left between them. Supplemented by reference TRBV11-2 and TRBJ2-5, the full variable domain reads EAGVAQSPRYKIIEKRQSVAFWCNPISGHATLYWYQQILGQGPKLLIQFQNNGVVDDSQLPKDRFSAERLKGVDSTLKIQPAKLEDSAVYLCASSLGSLAGETQYFGPGTRLLVL.

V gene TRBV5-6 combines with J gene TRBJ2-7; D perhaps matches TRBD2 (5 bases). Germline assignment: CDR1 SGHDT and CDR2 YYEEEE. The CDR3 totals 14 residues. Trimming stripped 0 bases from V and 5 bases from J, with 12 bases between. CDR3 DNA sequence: TGTGCCAGCAGCTTGGTTCGGGGAAGCCACGAGCAGTACTTC. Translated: CASSLVRGSHEQYF. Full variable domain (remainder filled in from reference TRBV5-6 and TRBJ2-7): DAGVTQSPTHLIKTRGQQVTLRCSPKSGHDTVSWYQQALGQGPQFIFQYYEEEERQRGNFPDRFSGHQFPNYSSELNVNALLLGDSALYLCASSLVRGSHEQYFGPGTRLTVT.

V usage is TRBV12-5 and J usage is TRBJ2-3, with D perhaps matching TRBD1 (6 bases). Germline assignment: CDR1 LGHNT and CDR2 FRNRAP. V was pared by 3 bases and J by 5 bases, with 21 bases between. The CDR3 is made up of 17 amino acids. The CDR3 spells CASGFPWGQGSKDTQYF. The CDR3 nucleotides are TGTGCTAGTGGTTTTCCGTGGGGTCAGGGGTCCAAAGATACGCAGTATTTT.

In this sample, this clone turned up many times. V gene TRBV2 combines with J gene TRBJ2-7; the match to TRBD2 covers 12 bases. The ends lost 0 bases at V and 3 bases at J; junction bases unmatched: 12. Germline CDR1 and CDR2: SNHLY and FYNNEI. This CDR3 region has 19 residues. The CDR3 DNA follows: TGTGCCAGCAGTGAAGCGCGGGGAACTAGCGGGAGGCCTAACTACGAGCAGTACTTC. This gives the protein CASSEARGTSGRPNYEQYF.